The sequence of this T cell receptor beta chain was determined in a study of T cell changes during pregnancy in multiple sclerosis. The germline gives CDR1 SGHRS, CDR2 YFSETQ. The V gene end was trimmed by 2 bases and the J gene end by 3 bases; junction bases not matched to a gene: 2. The CDR3 has 13 residues. Generated by immunoSEQ multiplex PCR, the TCRdb table keeps only in-frame clones and is missing some. The sample holds approximately 83,000 clones, about 94% seen once. This specimen consisted of peripheral blood, obtained in the third trimester of pregnancy. The chain employs TRBV5-1 and TRBJ2-7; 7 bases match TRBD1. This clonotype was sampled from a female donor with multiple sclerosis, enrolled in a pregnancy study. Written as DNA, the CDR3 is TGCGCCAGCAGCTTAAGACAGGGCTACGAGCAGTACTTC. Its protein product is CASSLRQGYEQYF.